These T cell receptor beta chains were read from a single sample in a study of T cell repertoires in cytomegalovirus infection. TCRdb processed the reads anew with MiXCR; each CDR3 protein has one entry. The table has fewer than 950,000 distinct CDR3 sequences, around a third seen once. Which antigens these TCRs recognize remains unknown. Sequencing used cultured CD8+ T cells from PBMCs, obtained from culture after CMV antigen stimulation. The receptors were sampled from a human donor in good health (CMV status not recorded). Some clones in this sample may be carry-over from other donors' samples. The CDR3 runs from the conserved cysteine through the conserved F or W. A D gene is named only where the DNA matches it firmly. Only some rows state a clone size, as once, few, many or a class for expanded clones.

length: 14
V: TRBV29-1
size: many
J: TRBJ1-6
D: TRBD1
CDR3: CSVRTGGNNSPLHF
DNA: TGCAGCGTTCGGACAGGGGGCAATAATTCACCCCTCCACTTT

length: 12
V: TRBV12-3/TRBV12-4
size: few
J: TRBJ2-7
D: NA
CDR3: CASRLGGNEQYF
DNA: TGTGCCAGCAGGCTAGGGGGGAACGAGCAGTACTTC

length: 11
V: TRBV20-1
size: few
J: TRBJ1-1
D: NA
CDR3: CSAIMGAWAFF
DNA: TGCAGTGCTATAATGGGGGCCTGGGCTTTCTTT

length: 14
V: TRBV6-1
size: many
J: TRBJ1-1
D: NA
CDR3: CASSERGYGTEAFF
DNA: TGTGCCAGCAGTGAACGGGGTTACGGCACTGAAGCTTTCTTT

length: 13
V: TRBV7-9
size: NA
J: TRBJ2-3
D: NA
CDR3: CALGGGTLDTQYF
DNA: TGTGCCTTAGGAGGAGGGACTCTAGATACGCAGTATTTT

length: 13
V: TRBV9
size: NA
J: TRBJ2-7
D: TRBD2
CDR3: CASGAGDSYEQYF
DNA: TGTGCCAGCGGGGCGGGGGACTCCTACGAGCAGTACTTC

length: 17
V: TRBV6-6
size: few
J: TRBJ2-2
D: TRBD2
CDR3: CASSYSRGKGNTGELFF
DNA: TGTGCCAGCAGTTACTCGCGGGGGAAGGGTAACACCGGGGAGCTGTTTTTT

length: 14
V: TRBV5-6
size: few
J: TRBJ2-5
D: NA
CDR3: CASSLGGRSETQYF
DNA: TGTGCCAGCAGCTTGGGGGGGCGGTCGGAGACCCAGTACTTC

length: 15
V: TRBV19
size: NA
J: TRBJ1-5
D: NA
CDR3: CASSPFDVSNQPQHF
DNA: TGTGCCAGTAGCCCCTTTGATGTGAGCAATCAGCCCCAGCATTTT

length: 14
V: TRBV29-1
size: NA
J: TRBJ1-3
D: NA
CDR3: CSVDSFGTGNTIYF
DNA: TGCAGCGTTGACAGCTTCGGGACTGGAAACACCATATATTTT

length: 14
V: TRBV5-4
size: NA
J: TRBJ1-1
D: NA
CDR3: CASSTPLGGSEAFF
DNA: TGTGCCAGCAGTACCCCCTTAGGTGGCAGTGAAGCTTTCTTT

length: 13
V: TRBV6-5
size: few
J: TRBJ1-3
D: NA
CDR3: CASSQGVGNTIYF
DNA: TGTGCCAGCAGCCAGGGTGTTGGAAACACCATATATTTT

length: 18
V: TRBV27
size: NA
J: TRBJ2-3
D: TRBD1
CDR3: CASSLSNPGTASTDTQYF
DNA: TGTGCCAGCAGTTTATCAAACCCCGGGACAGCTAGCACAGATACGCAGTATTTT

length: 17
V: TRBV4-1
size: NA
J: TRBJ1-1
D: TRBD1
CDR3: CASSQDLGTGKNTEAFF
DNA: TGCGCCAGCAGCCAAGATCTGGGGACAGGGAAGAACACTGAAGCTTTCTTT

length: 14
V: TRBV24-1
size: NA
J: TRBJ2-5
D: NA
CDR3: CATSDLRQDRAQYF
DNA: TGTGCCACCAGTGATTTAAGGCAGGATCGGGCCCAGTACTTC

length: 14
V: TRBV27
size: NA
J: TRBJ2-2
D: NA
CDR3: CASRQGGRTGELFF
DNA: TGTGCCAGCAGACAGGGGGGGCGCACCGGGGAGCTGTTTTTT

length: 13
V: TRBV2
size: once
J: TRBJ2-3
D: TRBD2
CDR3: CASLRGGTDTQYF
DNA: TGTGCCAGCCTGCGGGGGGGCACAGATACGCAGTATTTT

length: 13
V: TRBV7-6
size: many
J: TRBJ1-1
D: NA
CDR3: CASSREGGHEAFF
DNA: TGTGCCAGCAGCCGAGAGGGGGGGCATGAAGCTTTCTTT

length: 11
V: TRBV20-1
size: once
J: TRBJ2-1
D: NA
CDR3: CSASVGGGPFF
DNA: TGCAGTGCTAGTGTAGGAGGCGGTCCGTTCTTC

length: 15
V: TRBV6-6
size: NA
J: TRBJ2-1
D: NA
CDR3: CASSTFRAGYNEQFF
DNA: TGTGCCAGCAGTACTTTCCGGGCGGGATACAATGAGCAGTTCTTC

length: 19
V: TRBV7-3
size: few
J: TRBJ2-1
D: TRBD2
CDR3: CASSHLPTSGGFSYNEQFF
DNA: TGTGCCAGCAGCCATCTCCCCACTAGCGGGGGGTTTAGTTACAATGAGCAGTTCTTC

length: 14
V: TRBV7-2
size: few
J: TRBJ1-1
D: NA
CDR3: CASSLREGRAEAFF
DNA: TGTGCCAGCAGCTTAAGGGAGGGTAGGGCTGAAGCTTTCTTT

length: 15
V: TRBV4-1
size: few
J: TRBJ1-1
D: NA
CDR3: CASSQESIQGLEAFF
DNA: TGCGCCAGCAGCCAAGAATCCATCCAGGGCCTGGAAGCTTTCTTT

length: 14
V: TRBV7-3
size: NA
J: TRBJ1-2
D: NA
CDR3: CASSLPAAAEGYTF
DNA: TGTGCCAGCAGCTTACCGGCAGCAGCGGAAGGCTACACCTTC

length: 13
V: TRBV6-5
size: few
J: TRBJ1-3
D: NA
CDR3: CASSYGTGNTIYF
DNA: TGTGCCAGCAGTTACGGGACTGGAAACACCATATATTTT

length: 14
V: TRBV15
size: NA
J: TRBJ2-7
D: NA
CDR3: CATRVGLSSYEQYF
DNA: TGTGCCACCAGAGTGGGCCTAAGCTCCTACGAGCAGTACTTC

length: 13
V: TRBV7-9
size: few
J: TRBJ2-4
D: NA
CDR3: CASSHPQGNIQYF
DNA: TGTGCCAGCAGCCATCCACAGGGAAACATTCAGTACTTC

length: 15
V: TRBV5-6
size: few
J: TRBJ2-5
D: NA
CDR3: CASSWPGTEEKGEYF
DNA: TGTGCCAGCAGCTGGCCCGGGACCGAAGAGAAGGGAGAGTACTTC

length: 14
V: TRBV27
size: NA
J: TRBJ2-1
D: NA
CDR3: CASSTNTRVYEQFF
DNA: TGTGCCAGCAGCACAAACACCAGGGTCTATGAGCAGTTCTTC

length: 12
V: TRBV7-9
size: few
J: TRBJ2-5
D: NA
CDR3: CASSLKSETQYF
DNA: TGTGCCAGCAGCTTGAAATCGGAGACCCAGTACTTC

length: 12
V: TRBV7-6
size: NA
J: TRBJ2-1
D: NA
CDR3: CVSRGEYNEQFF
DNA: TGTGTCAGTAGGGGGGAGTACAATGAGCAGTTCTTC

length: 11
V: TRBV6-1
size: many
J: TRBJ1-1
D: NA
CDR3: CASRRSGEAFF
DNA: TGTGCCAGCAGACGATCAGGGGAAGCTTTCTTT

length: 15
V: TRBV27
size: NA
J: TRBJ1-1
D: NA
CDR3: CASSLSGARNTEAFF
DNA: TGTGCCAGCAGTTTATCAGGGGCGCGGAACACTGAAGCTTTCTTT

length: 17
V: TRBV27
size: NA
J: TRBJ1-2
D: TRBD1
CDR3: CASSPTPGQGDDYGYTF
DNA: TGTGCCAGCAGTCCCACCCCTGGACAGGGGGATGACTATGGCTACACCTTC

length: 13
V: TRBV19
size: NA
J: TRBJ1-3
D: NA
CDR3: CASSSRTGNTIYF
DNA: TGTGCCAGTAGTTCCCGGACTGGAAACACCATATATTTT

length: 12
V: TRBV7-9
size: NA
J: TRBJ2-3
D: NA
CDR3: CASSENLDTQYF
DNA: TGTGCCAGCAGCGAGAACTTGGATACGCAGTATTTT

length: 15
V: TRBV6-5
size: once
J: TRBJ1-1
D: TRBD1
CDR3: CASSYQDRGLGEAFF
DNA: TGTGCCAGCAGTTATCAGGACAGGGGGCTGGGTGAAGCTTTCTTT

length: 17
V: TRBV9
size: NA
J: TRBJ2-3
D: NA
CDR3: CASSSTTGTSITDTQYF
DNA: TGTGCCAGCAGCTCGACCACCGGGACTTCCATCACAGATACGCAGTATTTT

length: 14
V: TRBV12-3/TRBV12-4
size: NA
J: TRBJ2-5
D: NA
CDR3: CASSLRGPQETQYF
DNA: TGTGCCAGCAGTTTGCGGGGCCCACAAGAGACCCAGTACTTC

length: 16
V: TRBV7-9
size: many
J: TRBJ1-2
D: NA
CDR3: CASSLPDRRANYGYTF
DNA: TGTGCCAGCAGCTTACCCGACAGGCGAGCTAACTATGGCTACACCTTC

length: 15
V: TRBV6-1
size: NA
J: TRBJ2-7
D: NA
CDR3: CASSDSGTLAYEQYF
DNA: TGTGCCAGCAGTGATTCCGGGACTTTAGCCTACGAGCAGTACTTC

length: 13
V: TRBV6-5
size: NA
J: TRBJ2-7
D: TRBD1
CDR3: CASSGGQVGRQYF
DNA: TGTGCCAGCAGTGGTGGACAGGTGGGTAGGCAGTACTTC

length: 19
V: TRBV6-6
size: NA
J: TRBJ2-3
D: TRBD2
CDR3: CASIKGLAGSFTSTDTQYF
DNA: TGTGCCAGCATCAAAGGACTAGCGGGTTCTTTCACTAGCACAGATACGCAGTATTTT

length: 14
V: TRBV7-1
size: NA
J: TRBJ1-1
D: NA
CDR3: CASSQEVGGTEAFF
DNA: TGTGCCAGCAGCCAAGAGGTTGGGGGCACTGAAGCTTTCTTT

length: 19
V: TRBV6-2/TRBV6-3
size: NA
J: TRBJ2-1
D: NA
CDR3: CASSPTVLDAGARYNEQFF
DNA: TGTGCCAGCAGTCCCACCGTTCTAGATGCGGGGGCCCGATACAATGAGCAGTTCTTC

length: 13
V: TRBV6-6
size: few
J: TRBJ1-1
D: NA
CDR3: CASSYVTRSEAFF
DNA: TGTGCCAGCAGTTACGTTACGCGGTCTGAAGCTTTCTTT

length: 16
V: TRBV14
size: NA
J: TRBJ2-1
D: TRBD2
CDR3: CASSQVASGRYNEQFF
DNA: TGTGCCAGCAGCCAAGTGGCTAGCGGGAGGTACAATGAGCAGTTCTTC

length: 11
V: TRBV19
size: NA
J: TRBJ1-2
D: NA
CDR3: CASSMNHGYTF
DNA: TGTGCCAGTAGTATGAATCATGGCTACACCTTC

length: 14
V: TRBV7-8
size: NA
J: TRBJ2-1
D: NA
CDR3: CASSRESSYNEQFF
DNA: TGTGCCAGCAGTCGGGAGAGCTCCTACAATGAGCAGTTCTTC

length: 11
V: TRBV12-3/TRBV12-4
size: NA
J: TRBJ2-1
D: NA
CDR3: CASTWEGEQFF
DNA: TGTGCCAGCACCTGGGAAGGTGAGCAGTTCTTC

length: 17
V: TRBV7-8
size: NA
J: TRBJ1-2
D: TRBD1
CDR3: CASTSPRDRGSNYGYTF
DNA: TGTGCCAGCACCTCGCCCCGGGACAGGGGATCCAACTATGGCTACACCTTC

length: 15
V: TRBV7-2
size: many
J: TRBJ2-5
D: TRBD1
CDR3: CASSLAGQGILTQYF
DNA: TGTGCCAGCAGCTTAGCAGGACAGGGGATTCTGACCCAGTACTTC

length: 16
V: TRBV7-7
size: NA
J: TRBJ2-6
D: NA
CDR3: CASSSLDSSGANVLTF
DNA: TGTGCTAGCAGCTCCCTGGACAGCTCTGGGGCCAACGTCCTGACTTTC

length: 13
V: TRBV15
size: NA
J: TRBJ2-1
D: NA
CDR3: CATSGARVNEQFF
DNA: TGTGCCACCAGCGGAGCCCGAGTCAATGAGCAGTTCTTC

length: 13
V: TRBV27
size: few
J: TRBJ2-3
D: NA
CDR3: CASSLEGEIPQYF
DNA: TGTGCCAGCAGTTTGGAAGGGGAAATTCCCCAGTATTTT

length: 13
V: TRBV7-9
size: NA
J: TRBJ2-1
D: TRBD2
CDR3: CASLTGRVNEQFF
DNA: TGTGCCAGCCTCACGGGGAGGGTCAATGAGCAGTTCTTC

length: 17
V: TRBV6-6
size: few
J: TRBJ1-4
D: NA
CDR3: CASSLLITRRLSEKLFF
DNA: TGTGCCAGCAGTTTATTAATAACCCGGCGATTGAGTGAAAAACTGTTTTTT

length: 16
V: TRBV19
size: NA
J: TRBJ1-1
D: TRBD1
CDR3: CASSGRAGGVDTEAFF
DNA: TGTGCCAGTAGTGGTCGGGCAGGGGGCGTCGACACTGAAGCTTTCTTT